This entry is about one T cell receptor beta chain. The genomic DNA of each subset was split evenly across several immunoSEQ plates. Profiling relied on immunoSEQ multiplex PCR, and the TCRdb table lists in-frame clones only, not all of them. The data contain some 2,100,000 clones, approximately 95% of them seen just once; the ten biggest clones take up approximately 0.13%. The data are from a study of shared clonotypes between healthy human individuals. Trimming pared 1 base from V and 6 bases from J, leaving 7 bases between. There are 12 residues in the CDR3. Germline lookup yields CDR1 GTSNPN and CDR2 SVGIG (reference sequence).

What was sequenced was naive CD4+ T cells sorted from blood. Subset indicated: CD45RA+ positively selected. The V call is TRBV30, the J call TRBJ1-5; D is unresolved. This clonotype was sampled from a man younger than 35 in good health. CDR3 in DNA: TGTGCCTGGAGTGGGAACGGTCAGCCCCAGCATTTT. Translated: CAWSGNGQPQHF. The full variable domain, its missing parts supplied by reference TRBV30 and TRBJ1-5, is SQTIHQWPATLVQPVGSPLSLECTVEGTSNPNLYWYRQAAGRGLQLLFYSVGIGQISSEVPQNLSASRPQDRQFILSSKKLLLSDSGFYLCAWSGNGQPQHFGDGTRLSIL.